This TCR beta chain came from a study of cytomegalovirus exposure and HLA in healthy donors. Study overall: The roughly 110 validation repertoires were reported in a later analysis to have been generated on the same platform as the approximately 700 first-cohort repertoires.

The repertoire was sequenced with immunoSEQ multiplex PCR; TCRdb's copy has only in-frame clones and lacks some. The sample yields about 170,000 clones, approximately 87% seen once. V lost 3 bases, J lost 5 bases, and 6 bases stayed unmatched. The CDR3 sequence is 14 residues long. Germline lookup yields CDR1 MNHNS and CDR2 SASEGT. The origin of this receptor is a woman aged 25 to 39 in good health and CMV-seronegative. The genes are TRBV6-1 and TRBJ1-2, with 7 bases aligning to TRBD1. Sequenced sample: PBMCs. CDR3 DNA sequence: TGTGCCAGCAGTGAGTTCAAGGGGGCTTATGGCTACACCTTC. This gives the protein CASSEFKGAYGYTF.